Detailed here is one TCR beta chain. Its antigen is still unknown. V was cut by 7 bases and J by 10 bases, with 16 bases left in between. Germline V lookup: CDR1 WSHSY, CDR2 SAAADI. The CDR3 is made up of 12 amino acids. This entry is derived from a study of cytomegalovirus exposure and HLA in healthy donors. Study overall: A later analysis reported the approximately 120 validation repertoires used the same platform as the 500 to 800 first-cohort repertoires.

Profiled with immunoSEQ multiplex PCR; TCRdb holds only in-frame clones, not every one. The repertoire holds some 80,000 clones, with about 96% as singletons. Findings and limits, study-wide: Testing in vitro showed three CMV-associated chains specific for CMV antigens. The study recorded around 160 TCR beta chains that were cytomegalovirus-associated.

This chain connects TRBV10-2 to TRBJ1-1; D may be TRBD1 (6 bases). The sequence was obtained from a woman aged 18 to 35 in good health and CMV-seronegative. The sample consisted of PBMCs. In DNA, the CDR3 is TGCGCCAGCAAAGGTGGGGACACCGGAGCTTTCTTT. Its protein product is CASKGGDTGAFF.